This note documents a single T cell receptor beta chain sequence. Its antigen is undetermined. Extraction yielded at least 5.5 micrograms of total RNA per sample. The sample belongs to a study of blood T cells in healthy people across ages. A J-beta primer mix and a sample-barcoded 5' primer were used in a second PCR of roughly 6 to 12 cycles. From the 5' RACE reads, TCRdb called clonotypes with MiXCR, one entry per CDR3 protein. The sample includes just under 900,000 distinct CDR3 sequences, around 28% seen only once; the top ten take 17%. J lost 0 bases, V lost 8 bases, and 11 bases had no gene match. This CDR3 spans 18 amino acids. CDR1 is KGHSH, CDR2 LQKENI, per germline. Study-wide findings and caveats: Lack of knowledge of donor CMV status possibly confounded expanded clonotype changes. Diversity estimates drawn from one million T cells were deemed underestimates.

Material for sequencing was blood. The genes are TRBV18 and TRBJ2-6, with 9 bases that match TRBD1. The TCR comes from a woman of 80 years or more in good health. CDR3 DNA: TGTGCCAGCGGTACAGGGGGCTTAAGGAGCTCTGGGGCCAACGTCCTGACTTTC. Its protein product is CASGTGGLRSSGANVLTF.